The 9 T cell receptor beta chains below all came from one sample that was sequenced in a study of OX40 agonist ivuxolimab in advanced cancers. Generated by immunoSEQ multiplex PCR, the TCRdb table keeps only in-frame clones and is missing some. Seen here are around 79,000 clones, approximately 85% observed once, and the top ten hold 0.5% to 0.7%. Material: CD4+ or CD8+ T cells sorted from blood, obtained in a trial of the OX40 agonist ivuxolimab. The receptor source for this set is an adult with an advanced solid tumor such as melanoma, head and neck, liver or kidney cancer.

The rearrangement joins TRBV9 to TRBJ2-3; 9 bases match TRBD2. The CDR3 has 15 amino acids. V lost 4 bases and J lost 6; bases outside the gene matches: 9. Germline V gene data show CDR1 as SGDLS and CDR2 as YYNGEE. DNA of the CDR3: TGTGCCAGCAGCCCTGCGGGGGGGCAGTATGATACGCAGTATTTT. Residues: CASSPAGGQYDTQYF. Supplemented by reference TRBV9 and TRBJ2-3, the full variable domain reads DSGVTQTPKHLITATGQRVTLRCSPRSGDLSVYWYQQSLDQGLQFLIQYYNGEERAKGNILERFSAQQFPDLHSELNLSSLELGDSALYFCASSPAGGQYDTQYFGPGTRLTVL.

The rearrangement links TRBV4-2 to TRBJ2-2; 9 positions agree with TRBD1. Germline V gene data show CDR1 as LGHNA and CDR2 as YNFKEQ. V lost 2 bases, J lost 3 bases, and 4 bases stayed unmatched. The CDR3 runs to 16 residues. CDR3 bases: TGTGCCAGCAGCCAATTAGACAGGGGGGACACCGGGGAGCTGTTTTTT. It codes for CASSQLDRGDTGELFF.

The genes are TRBV10-2 and TRBJ1-3; D is possibly TRBD1 (5 bases). The CDR3 has 19 residues. The ends were cut back, 3 bases at V and 4 bases at J, with 25 bases in the middle. From germline, CDR1 is WSHSY and CDR2 SAAADI. In DNA, the CDR3 is TGCGCCAGCAGTGACCCCGGGGCACGGGGGGGTAGTGACGGAAACACCATATATTTT. This codes for CASSDPGARGGSDGNTIYF.

V gene TRBV4-3 combines with J gene TRBJ2-6, with D uncertain. V lost 0 bases and J lost 3, with 6 bases in between. This CDR3 has 15 amino acids. Per germline, CDR1 LGHNA and CDR2 YSLEER. CDR3 in amino acids: CASSQDRGGANVLTF. CDR3 in DNA: TGCGCCAGCAGCCAAGATCGCGGTGGGGCCAACGTCCTGACTTTC.

The V call is TRBV9, the J call TRBJ2-3; D uncertain. CDR3 length: 12 amino acids. Between the trimmed V and J ends, which lost 4 bases and 7 bases, there was a span of 10 bases. Germline CDR1 is SGDLS and CDR2 is YYNGEE. CDR3 DNA: TGTGCCAGCAGCCTTAGCAAAAATACGCAGTATTTT. Its translation: CASSLSKNTQYF.

The rearrangement uses TRBV6-4 and TRBJ2-3; 11 positions match TRBD2. Per germline, CDR1 MRHNA and CDR2 SNTAGT. This CDR3 contains 16 residues. V was clipped by 5 bases and J by 5 bases; unmatched bases: 9. CDR3 residues: CASSTQTSGGRDTQYF. CDR3 DNA: TGTGCCAGCAGTACACAAACTAGCGGGGGAAGAGATACGCAGTATTTT.

In nucleotides, the CDR3 is TGTGCCAGCTCACCCGAGCGGGGGGGTCGCAATGAGCAGTTCTTC. It codes for CASSPERGGRNEQFF. This sequence joins TRBV18 and TRBJ2-1; TRBD2 matches 10 bases. This CDR3 comprises 15 residues. Germline V gene sequence: CDR1 KGHSH, CDR2 LQKENI. Losses at the gene ends were 3 bases for V and 6 bases for J; bases not matched to a gene: 5. Drawing the rest from reference TRBV18 and TRBJ2-1, the complete variable domain is NAGVMQNPRHLVRRRGQEARLRCSPMKGHSHVYWYRQLPEEGLKFMVYLQKENIIDESGMPKERFSAEFPKEGPSILRIQQVVRGDSAAYFCASSPERGGRNEQFFGPGTRLTVL.

The chain uses TRBV4-3 and TRBJ1-2, with a weak D call TRBD1 (6 bases). Trimming removed 0 bases from V and 3 bases from J, with 14 bases in between. Germline loops: CDR1 LGHNA, CDR2 YSLEER. The CDR3 has 16 amino acids. CDR3 nucleotide sequence: TGCGCCAGCAGCCAAGAGGCAGGGGAGGGATACTATGGCTACACCTTC. It encodes CASSQEAGEGYYGYTF.

This clone came up a few times. V is TRBV29-1 and J is TRBJ2-5; tentative D call: TRBD1 (5 bases). CDR1 SQVTM and CDR2 ANQGSEA come from the germline V gene. This CDR3 comprises 12 residues. V was shortened by 7 bases and J by 1 base, with 10 bases between the two germline ends. The DNA for the CDR3 is TGCAGCGCCGGACACATCCAAGAGACCCAGTACTTC. It encodes CSAGHIQETQYF.